Listed below are T cell receptor beta chains from one sample, sequenced in a study of shared clonotypes between healthy human individuals. The protocol was immunoSEQ multiplex PCR, while the TCRdb copy is restricted to in-frame clones and leaves out a portion. The top ten clones hold 0.13% of a sample with about 2 million clones, 85% to 95% of them seen once. The sequenced material came from naive CD4+ T cells sorted from blood. The receptors derive from a man younger than 35 in good health. CDR3s include the opening cysteine and the closing phenylalanine or tryptophan. The D gene is left open where the match is weak. Some rows mark clone size as missing; the rest say once, few, many or name a class of expanded clone.

d_gene	v_gene	j_gene	abundance	CDR3nt	CDR3aa
-	TRBV6-7	TRBJ2-2	few	TGTGCCAGCATACGGACAGAGAACACCGGGGAGCTGTTTTTT	CASIRTENTGELFF
-	TRBV25-1	TRBJ2-1	-	TGTGCCAGCGGTGATTCTAGGGTCTCCTACAATGAGCAGTTCTTC	CASGDSRVSYNEQFF
-	TRBV6-5	TRBJ1-2	once	TGTGCCAGCACGTCGAGGGCAAACTATGGCTACACCTTC	CASTSRANYGYTF
-	TRBV2	TRBJ1-1	-	TGTGCCAGCAAAGGTCCCTTAAACACTGAAGCTTTCTTT	CASKGPLNTEAFF
-	TRBV6-1	TRBJ2-5	-	TGTGCCAGCTCGTGGGGGCAAGAGACCCAGTACTTC	CASSWGQETQYF
-	TRBV28	TRBJ1-2	-	TGTGCCAGCAGTGCCGCCCAAAGGGTCGGAGGCTACACCTTC	CASSAAQRVGGYTF
TRBD1	TRBV2	TRBJ1-4	many	TGTGCCAGCAGGGGGACAGGGGCCCTAAATGAAAAACTGTTTTTT	CASRGTGALNEKLFF
-	TRBV5-1	TRBJ1-3	-	TGCGCCAGCAGCTTGGATCGGGGAGGAAACACCATATATTTT	CASSLDRGGNTIYF
-	TRBV7-9	TRBJ2-2	once	TGTGCCAGCAGCCCCCGACTTGGCGGGGACACCGGGGAGCTGTTTTTT	CASSPRLGGDTGELFF
-	TRBV11-3	TRBJ1-1	-	TGTGCCAGCAGCCTTGACAGGTGGGCTGAAGCTTTCTTT	CASSLDRWAEAFF